This TCR beta chain was retrieved from a study of PD-L1 blockade in urothelial cancer. In the study overall: Blood gave a median approximately 150,000 T cells.

Method: immunoSEQ multiplex PCR; TCRdb's copy keeps in-frame clones and lacks some. The table has roughly 24,000 clones, under 95% seen once. The time point is: peripheral blood 6 weeks after treatment start. Urothelial carcinoma in patients was locally advanced or metastatic. The CDR3 spans 13 residues. With 0 bases removed from V and 6 bases from J, the gap between germline ends came to 9 bases. CDR1 is SGHRS, CDR2 YFSETQ, per germline. Material: PBMCs, obtained around atezolizumab (anti-PD-L1) treatment. The clonotype originates from a woman aged 60-70 years with urothelial cancer. This chain connects TRBV5-1 to TRBJ1-1, with a possible D match to TRBD1 (5 bases). The CDR3 coding sequence is TGCGCCAGCAGCTTGGGGCAGGGCTCTGAAGCTTTCTTT. Its translation is CASSLGQGSEAFF.